A selection of T cell receptor beta chains follows, all from one sample in a study of CD8 T cells in Susac syndrome. TCRdb re-analysed the immunoSEQ multiplex PCR reads in MiXCR, keeping a single row per CDR3 protein. The top ten clones hold 0.1% of a sample with 200,000 to 300,000 distinct CDR3 sequences, about 96% of them seen once. The sequenced sample was CD4+ T cells from PBMCs. The receptors shown here come from a human donor with Susac syndrome. CDR3s include the opening cysteine and the closing phenylalanine or tryptophan. Fields, in order: V gene, CDR3 length, clone size, J gene, CDR3 protein. Rows give clone size only sometimes, using once, few, many, or a class for an expanded clone.

TRBV24-1	13	.	TRBJ2-3	CATGDNFTDTQYF
TRBV20-1	13	.	TRBJ1-1	CSAVTGVVTEAFF
TRBV3-1	13	.	TRBJ1-5	CASSQAGGQPQHF
TRBV20-1	14	once	TRBJ2-1	CSARIPSGRNEQFF
TRBV11-1	12	.	TRBJ1-2	CASSLAGQLYTF
TRBV20-1	14	.	TRBJ2-7	CSASGRENPYEQYF
TRBV20-1	17	.	TRBJ2-2	CSAPRTGGNANTGELFF
TRBV21-1	19	.	TRBJ1-2	CASSKYFELWAVKNYGYTF
TRBV18	14	.	TRBJ1-1	CASSLLGGTTEAFF
TRBV6-5	14	once	TRBJ2-5	CASRINRAQETQYF
TRBV29-1	13	.	TRBJ1-1	CSAKTGTNTEAFF
TRBV5-4	15	.	TRBJ1-2	CASSSPGQGWVGYTF
TRBV28	11	.	TRBJ2-3	CASSAPGSQYF
TRBV7-3	15	.	TRBJ2-7	CASSFGGAGGYEQYF
TRBV18	14	few	TRBJ1-5	CASSRDSSNQPQHF
TRBV27	13	.	TRBJ2-7	CASSLFPHSEQYF
TRBV6-6	13	.	TRBJ2-7	CASSYLGGYEQYF
TRBV20-1	15	.	TRBJ2-3	CSAREVRLTTDTQYF
TRBV4-2	16	.	TRBJ2-5	CASSRFIGGEGETQYF
TRBV29-1	16	.	TRBJ1-1	CSVGPRVGRGGTEAFF
TRBV5-1	15	once	TRBJ2-1	CASCVAPGVGNEQFF
TRBV3-1	16	.	TRBJ2-1	CASSPPWGRAYNEQFF
TRBV20-1	13	.	TRBJ2-3	CSRPAGETDTQYF
TRBV19	13	once	TRBJ2-5	CASTSGLQETQYF
TRBV3-1	13	.	TRBJ2-7	CASSLQGGDEQYF
TRBV4-1	16	.	TRBJ2-3	CASSPHAKGGTDTQYF
TRBV12-3/TRBV12-4	12	.	TRBJ1-2	CASKASNYGYTF
TRBV15	13	once	TRBJ1-4	CATSARAEEKLFF
TRBV25-1	15	.	TRBJ2-7	CASSEGAGAPYEQYF
TRBV28	12	.	TRBJ1-5	CASSFRVQPQHF
TRBV25-1	14	.	TRBJ2-1	CASSGTGAYNEQFF
TRBV7-9	16	.	TRBJ2-1	CASSLVSLANDNEQFF
TRBV6-1	13	.	TRBJ1-5	CASSEIDLQPQHF
TRBV9	15	.	TRBJ2-7	CASSADLRSTYEQYF
TRBV4-1	17	.	TRBJ2-7	CASSQGRARRNSYEQYF
TRBV24-1	15	.	TRBJ2-5	CATSDPAGLVETQYF
TRBV14	13	.	TRBJ2-7	CASSQAMTNEQYF
TRBV3-1	15	.	TRBJ1-2	CASSQADRGRNGYTF
TRBV13	16	.	TRBJ1-1	CASDTLTGQGATEAFF
TRBV18	13	.	TRBJ1-1	CASSTTGRTEAFF
TRBV29-1	13	.	TRBJ2-1	CSVDYRTENEQFF
TRBV2	13	.	TRBJ1-1	CASMGQGNTEAFF
TRBV18	17	.	TRBJ2-5	CASSPSALAGGQETQYF
TRBV30	13	.	TRBJ1-1	CAWGQGAGTEAFF
TRBV12-3/TRBV12-4	13	.	TRBJ1-1	CASRYQGFTEAFF
TRBV29-1	15	.	TRBJ2-2	CSVPDTGQSTGELFF
TRBV28	14	.	TRBJ2-7	CASSLYKSAYEQYF
TRBV27	14	.	TRBJ1-2	CASSIRGPGYGYTF
TRBV20-1	13	.	TRBJ1-1	CSANRGQASEAFF
TRBV2	15	.	TRBJ1-2	CASSVLRTGEYGYTF
TRBV9	16	.	TRBJ2-4	CASSVGLATAKNIQYF
TRBV5-1	15	.	TRBJ2-3	CASSLGDRAADTQYF
TRBV4-1	13	once	TRBJ1-5	CASQRDVNQPQHF
TRBV7-9	18	.	TRBJ2-6	CASSKTGSLLSGANVLTF
TRBV20-1	12	.	TRBJ2-5	CSARPGSETQYF
TRBV6-1	12	.	TRBJ2-1	CASTRRYNEQFF